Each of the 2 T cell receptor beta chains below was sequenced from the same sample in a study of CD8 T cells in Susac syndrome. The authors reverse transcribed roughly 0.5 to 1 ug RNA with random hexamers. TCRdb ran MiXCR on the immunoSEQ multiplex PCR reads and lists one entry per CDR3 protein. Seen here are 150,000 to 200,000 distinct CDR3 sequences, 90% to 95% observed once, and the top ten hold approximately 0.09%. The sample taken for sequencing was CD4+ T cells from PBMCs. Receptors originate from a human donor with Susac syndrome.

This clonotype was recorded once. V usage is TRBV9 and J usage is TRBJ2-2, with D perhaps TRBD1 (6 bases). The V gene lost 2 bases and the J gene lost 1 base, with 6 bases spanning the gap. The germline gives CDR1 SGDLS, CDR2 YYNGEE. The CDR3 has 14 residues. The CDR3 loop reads CASSVTGNTGELFF. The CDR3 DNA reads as TGTGCCAGCAGCGTGACAGGGAACACCGGGGAGCTGTTTTTT.

DNA for the CDR3: TGTGCCACCAGTGAAACGAATACGCAGTATTTT. The encoded protein is CATSETNTQYF. The rearrangement links TRBV24-1 to TRBJ2-3; D not resolved. V gave up 4 bases and J gave up 7 bases, with 5 bases separating them. The CDR3 sequence is 11 residues long. CDR1 is KGHDR, CDR2 SFDVKD, per germline.